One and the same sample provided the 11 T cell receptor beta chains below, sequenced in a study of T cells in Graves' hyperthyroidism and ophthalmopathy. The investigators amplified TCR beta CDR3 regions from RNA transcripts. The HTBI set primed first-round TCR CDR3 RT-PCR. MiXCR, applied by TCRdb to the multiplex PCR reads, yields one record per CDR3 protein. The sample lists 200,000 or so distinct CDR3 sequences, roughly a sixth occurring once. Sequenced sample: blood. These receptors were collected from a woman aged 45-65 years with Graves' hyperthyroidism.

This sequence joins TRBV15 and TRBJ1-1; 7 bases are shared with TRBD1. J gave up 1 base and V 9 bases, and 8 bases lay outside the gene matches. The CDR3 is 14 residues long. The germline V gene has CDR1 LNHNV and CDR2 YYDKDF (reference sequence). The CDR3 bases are TGTGCCACTGAAGGGGGCGATAGGAACACTGAAGCTTTCTTT. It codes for CATEGGDRNTEAFF.

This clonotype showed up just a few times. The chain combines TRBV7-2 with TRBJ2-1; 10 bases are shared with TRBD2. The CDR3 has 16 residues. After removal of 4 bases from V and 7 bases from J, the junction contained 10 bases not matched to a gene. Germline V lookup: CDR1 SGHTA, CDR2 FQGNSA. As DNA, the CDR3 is TGTGCCAGCAGCTCCTTGAGCGGGAGGGCCGGAAATGAGCAGTTCTTC. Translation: CASSSLSGRAGNEQFF.

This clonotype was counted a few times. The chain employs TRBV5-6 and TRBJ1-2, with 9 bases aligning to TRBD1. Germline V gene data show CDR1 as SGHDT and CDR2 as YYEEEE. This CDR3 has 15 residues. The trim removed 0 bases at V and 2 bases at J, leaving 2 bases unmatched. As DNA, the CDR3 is TGTGCCAGCAGCTTGGGGGACAGGGACAACTATGGCTACACCTTC. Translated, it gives CASSLGDRDNYGYTF.

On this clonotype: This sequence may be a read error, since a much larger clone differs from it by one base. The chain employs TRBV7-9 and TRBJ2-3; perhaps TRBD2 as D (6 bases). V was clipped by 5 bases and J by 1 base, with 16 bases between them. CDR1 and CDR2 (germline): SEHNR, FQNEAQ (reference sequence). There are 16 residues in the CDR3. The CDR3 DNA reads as TGTGCCAGCAGCCCGCGGGGTAGCAGAGGCACAGATACGCAGTATTTT. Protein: CASSPRGSRGTDTQYF.

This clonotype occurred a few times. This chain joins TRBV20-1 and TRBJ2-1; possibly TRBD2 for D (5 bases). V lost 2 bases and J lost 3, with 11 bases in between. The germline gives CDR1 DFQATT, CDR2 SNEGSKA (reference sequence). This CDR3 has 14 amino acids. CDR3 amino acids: CSARWGEGYNEQFF. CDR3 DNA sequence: TGCAGTGCTAGATGGGGAGAGGGCTACAATGAGCAGTTCTTC.

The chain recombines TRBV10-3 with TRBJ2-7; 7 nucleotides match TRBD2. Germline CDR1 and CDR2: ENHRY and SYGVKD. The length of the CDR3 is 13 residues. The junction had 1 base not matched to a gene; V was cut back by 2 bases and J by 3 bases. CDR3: CAISEVAGYEQYF. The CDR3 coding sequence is TGTGCCATCAGTGAGGTAGCGGGCTACGAGCAGTACTTC.

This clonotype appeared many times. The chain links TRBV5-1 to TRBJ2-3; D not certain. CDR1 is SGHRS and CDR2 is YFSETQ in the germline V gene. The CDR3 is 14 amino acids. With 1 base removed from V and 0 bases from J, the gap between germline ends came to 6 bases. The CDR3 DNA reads TGCGCCAGCAGCTTGCAAACTAGCACAGATACGCAGTATTTT. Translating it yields CASSLQTSTDTQYF.

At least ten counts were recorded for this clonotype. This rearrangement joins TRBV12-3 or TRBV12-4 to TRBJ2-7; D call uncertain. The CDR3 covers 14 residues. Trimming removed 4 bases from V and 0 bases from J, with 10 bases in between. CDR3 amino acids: CASSSSGVSYEQYF. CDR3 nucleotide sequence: TGTGCCAGCAGTTCCTCAGGCGTCTCCTACGAGCAGTACTTC.

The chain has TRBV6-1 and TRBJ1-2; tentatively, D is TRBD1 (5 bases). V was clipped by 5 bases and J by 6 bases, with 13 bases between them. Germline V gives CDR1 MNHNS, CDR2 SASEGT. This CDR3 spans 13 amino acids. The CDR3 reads CASSPGLGDGYTF. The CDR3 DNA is TGTGCCAGCAGTCCAGGGTTAGGCGATGGCTACACCTTC.

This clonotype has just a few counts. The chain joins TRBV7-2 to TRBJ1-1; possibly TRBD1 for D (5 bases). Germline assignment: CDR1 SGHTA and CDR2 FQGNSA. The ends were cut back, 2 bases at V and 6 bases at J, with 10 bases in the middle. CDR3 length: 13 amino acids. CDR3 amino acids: CASSLTWGSEAFF. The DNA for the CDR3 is TGTGCCAGCAGCTTAACCTGGGGCTCTGAAGCTTTCTTT.

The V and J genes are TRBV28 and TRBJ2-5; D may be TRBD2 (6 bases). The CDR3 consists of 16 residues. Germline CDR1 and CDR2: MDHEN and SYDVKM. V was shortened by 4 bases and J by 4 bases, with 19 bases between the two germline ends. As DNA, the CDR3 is TGTGCCAGCAGTTCCCATTTGGGACTCGCTCGAGAGACCCAGTACTTC. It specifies CASSSHLGLARETQYF.